Following are 20 T cell receptor beta chains from one sample sequenced in a study of blood T cell repertoires in COVID-19. TCRdb's copy holds only in-frame clones and misses some; the assay was immunoSEQ multiplex PCR. The sample shows 13,000 or so clones, about 75% of them seen only once. The sample was peripheral blood. These receptors came from a woman aged 80 or over with acute or convalescent COVID-19.

Here the CDR3 DNA reads TGTGCCACCAGCAGAGATAAAGGACAGGAGTCCTACAATGAGCAGTTCTTC. It codes for CATSRDKGQESYNEQFF. The V call is TRBV15, the J call TRBJ2-1, with 7 bases that match TRBD1. CDR1 is LNHNV and CDR2 is YYDKDF in the germline V gene (reference sequence). V lost 0 bases to trimming and J lost 1 base; unmatched junction nucleotides: 6. The CDR3 spans 17 residues.

Concerning this clone: Other DNA sequences in the same sample also yield this CDR3. The V call is TRBV5-4, the J call TRBJ2-7, with 8 bases matching TRBD2. The V gene's germline CDR1 is SGHNT and CDR2 YYREEE (reference sequence). The CDR3 totals 14 residues. V gave up 0 bases and J gave up 4 bases; unmatched junction bases: 3. In DNA, the CDR3 is TGTGCCAGCAGCTTGGAACTAGCGGAATACGAGCAGTACTTC. Translated, it gives CASSLELAEYEQYF.

The chain joins TRBV6-1 to TRBJ2-3, with D possibly matching TRBD1 (5 bases). V lost 0 bases and J lost 5, with 12 bases in between. Germline values: CDR1 MNHNS, CDR2 SASEGT. The CDR3 has 15 amino acids. For the CDR3, the DNA is TGTGCCAGCAGTGAAGCGCACAGGATAGGAGATACGCAGTATTTT. Translating gives CASSEAHRIGDTQYF.

The chain combines TRBV2 with TRBJ2-4; 11 bases line up with TRBD2. The CDR3 spans 16 residues. V shed 6 bases, J shed 3 bases, and the junction held 7 bases outside the gene matches. The germline V gene encodes CDR1 SNHLY and CDR2 FYNNEI. CDR3 sequence (DNA): TGTGCCAGCAGCCCTGGACTAGCGGGTGGCAAAAACATTCAGTACTTC. It yields the protein CASSPGLAGGKNIQYF. Full variable domain (missing parts from reference TRBV2 and TRBJ2-4): EPEVTQTPSHQVTQMGQEVILRCVPISNHLYFYWYRQILGQKVEFLVSFYNNEISEKSEIFDDQFSVERPDGSNFTLKIRSTKLEDSAMYFCASSPGLAGGKNIQYFGAGTRLSVL.

This clone appeared once. The chain recombines TRBV18 with TRBJ1-1; possibly TRBD1 for D (5 bases). Germline CDR1 reads KGHSH; CDR2 reads LQKENI. The CDR3 consists of 16 residues. V dropped 3 bases and J dropped 10 bases, with 24 bases sitting between them. The CDR3 DNA is TGTGCCAGCTCACCCCTCGGGGGTCTCCCTACGCGTCGAGCTTTCTTT. It encodes CASSPLGGLPTRRAFF.

The chain employs TRBV29-1 and TRBJ2-2, with D possibly TRBD2 on 6 matching bases. Deletions cut 4 bases from V and 1 base from J, with 10 bases between. The CDR3 loop spans 14 amino acids. Per germline, CDR1 SQVTM and CDR2 ANQGSEA. The CDR3, as DNA: TGCAGCGTTGGGGGGACTGGGAACACCGGGGAGCTGTTTTTT. Protein product: CSVGGTGNTGELFF.

The V and J genes are TRBV27 and TRBJ1-6; 9 bases are a match to TRBD1. This CDR3 region has 16 residues. After removal of 2 bases from V and 9 bases from J, the junction contained 8 bases not matched to a gene. Germline assignment: CDR1 MNHEY and CDR2 SMNVEV (reference sequence). The CDR3 spells CASSLGDRVMGSPLHF. The CDR3 DNA reads TGTGCCAGCAGTTTAGGGGACAGGGTGATGGGTTCACCCCTCCACTTT.

There are a few counts of this clone. The rearrangement uses TRBV6-6 and TRBJ2-1, with 16 bases fitting TRBD2. J was trimmed by 1 base and V by 5 bases; bases with no gene match: 2. Germline V gene sequence: CDR1 MNHNY, CDR2 SVGAGI (reference sequence). The CDR3 contains 17 residues. Here the CDR3 DNA reads TGTGCCAGCAGTCAGGGACTAGCGGGGGGGTCCTACAATGAGCAGTTCTTC. It yields the protein CASSQGLAGGSYNEQFF.

The chain has TRBV4-3 and TRBJ2-3, with 9 positions matching TRBD2. The germline gives CDR1 LGHNA, CDR2 YSLEER. This CDR3 is built from 16 residues. Trimming at V came to 4 bases and at J to 4 bases, leaving 9 bases not matched to a gene. The CDR3 DNA sequence: TGCGCCAGCAGCCCGACGGTGGCGGGGGGGGCAGATACGCAGTATTTT. As protein: CASSPTVAGGADTQYF.

This chain links TRBV9 with TRBJ1-1; 7 bases match TRBD1. There are 13 residues in the CDR3. V gave up 0 bases and J gave up 8 bases; unmatched junction bases: 4. Germline-derived CDR1 and CDR2 are SGDLS and YYNGEE. The CDR3, as DNA: TGTGCCAGCAGCGTAGTTGGGACAGCCGAAGCTTTCTTT. This sequence encodes CASSVVGTAEAFF. Full variable domain (remainder filled in from reference TRBV9 and TRBJ1-1): DSGVTQTPKHLITATGQRVTLRCSPRSGDLSVYWYQQSLDQGLQFLIQYYNGEERAKGNILERFSAQQFPDLHSELNLSSLELGDSALYFCASSVVGTAEAFFGQGTRLTVV.

The chain links TRBV14 to TRBJ2-3, with a possible D match to TRBD2 (6 bases). The CDR3 covers 16 residues. Trimming removed 4 bases at V and 1 base at J, with 15 bases between. Germline V gene data show CDR1 as SGHDN and CDR2 as FVKESK. CDR3 region: CASSPLRWGGTDTQYF. The CDR3 DNA reads TGTGCCAGCAGCCCACTCAGGTGGGGGGGCACAGATACGCAGTATTTT.

This clone was observed a few times. The chain couples TRBV3-1 (or the pseudogene TRBV3-2) to TRBJ2-7; TRBD1 might be the D (5 bases). Germline V gene sequence: CDR1 LGHDT, CDR2 YNNKEL (reference sequence). The CDR3 has 14 amino acids. With 2 bases removed from V and 3 bases from J, the gap between germline ends came to 11 bases. CDR3 nucleotide sequence: TGTGCCAGCAGCCAACGACCAGGGAACTACGAGCAGTACTTC. Translation: CASSQRPGNYEQYF.

CDR3 coding DNA: TGTGCCAGCAGCAAAGGAGGGACTAGCGGGGGGGATGTTGAGCAGTTCTTC. Protein sequence: CASSKGGTSGGDVEQFF. The chain links TRBV5-4 to TRBJ2-1; 16 nucleotides line up with TRBD2. Germline-derived CDR1 and CDR2 are SGHNT and YYREEE (reference sequence). The CDR3 spans 17 residues. V lost 4 bases and J lost 9; bases outside the gene matches: 10.

This clone turned up a few times. The chain has TRBV5-1 and TRBJ2-1; weak D call: TRBD1 (6 bases). V lost 1 base to trimming and J lost 10 bases, with 12 bases between them. CDR1 SGHRS and CDR2 YFSETQ come from the germline V gene. The CDR3 length is 13 residues. The CDR3 sequence: CASSLIWGQEQFF. The CDR3 bases are TGCGCCAGCAGCTTGATTTGGGGGCAAGAGCAGTTCTTC.

J is TRBJ1-1 and V is TRBV6-5; D is perhaps TRBD1 (6 bases). Trimming stripped 6 bases from V and 11 bases from J, with 16 bases between. This CDR3 has 12 amino acids. Germline V lookup: CDR1 MNHEY, CDR2 SVGAGI. In nucleotides, the CDR3 is TGTGCCAGCAGCCTTGGACAGAGAAGGGCTTTCTTT. It codes for CASSLGQRRAFF.

This chain connects TRBV30 to TRBJ1-1, with 8 bases aligning to TRBD1. The CDR3 sequence is 13 residues long. Trimming cost V 3 bases and J 2 bases; bases outside gene matches: 2. CDR1 GTSNPN and CDR2 SVGIG come from the germline V gene (reference sequence). As DNA, the CDR3 is TGTGCCTGGAGCGGGACAGGCAACACTGAAGCTTTCTTT. It yields the protein CAWSGTGNTEAFF.

V is TRBV20-1 and J is TRBJ2-7, with D tentatively TRBD2 (5 bases). V dropped 3 bases and J dropped 6 bases, with 15 bases sitting between them. This CDR3 comprises 13 residues. CDR1 is DFQATT, CDR2 SNEGSKA, per germline (reference sequence). Written as DNA, the CDR3 is TGCAGTGCTAGTCGGGAAAGCCTCTTCGAGCAGTACTTC. Translation: CSASRESLFEQYF.

The rearrangement joins TRBV5-1 to TRBJ2-3, with TRBD1 matching over 11 bases. Germline V gene data show CDR1 as SGHRS and CDR2 as YFSETQ. CDR3 length: 15 residues. J lost 3 bases, V lost 4 bases, and 4 bases had no gene match. CDR3 residues: CASSRGQGGTDTQYF. In DNA, the CDR3 is TGCGCCAGCAGCCGGGGACAGGGGGGAACAGATACGCAGTATTTT.

The rearrangement links TRBV9 to TRBJ2-5, with D tentatively TRBD2 (6 bases). CDR1 and CDR2 (germline): SGDLS, YYNGEE. Trimming cost V 0 bases and J 5 bases, with 17 bases left between them. CDR3 length equals 16 residues. CDR3 bases: TGTGCCAGCAGCGTAGGTCTCGGGGCGGGATTTGAGACCCAGTACTTC. Translation: CASSVGLGAGFETQYF.

V gene TRBV29-1 combines with J gene TRBJ2-5; no firm D call. V lost 3 bases and J lost 0, with 5 bases in between. The CDR3 covers 12 residues. Germline V gene lookup returns CDR1 SQVTM and CDR2 ANQGSEA. CDR3 protein: CSVDDNQETQYF. The CDR3 nucleotides are TGCAGCGTTGACGACAACCAAGAGACCCAGTACTTC.